A single sample gave rise to the 14 T cell receptor beta chains below, sequenced in a study of blood T cells in healthy people across ages. Primers used in a second PCR of about 7 to 12 cycles were a sample-barcoded 5' primer and a J-beta primer mix. TCRdb reprocessed the 5' RACE reads with MiXCR, giving one entry per CDR3 protein. Of approximately 1,100,000 distinct CDR3 sequences in the sample, more than 35% were seen once. Sequencing was performed on blood. The receptors come from a woman aged 55-70 years in good health.

V usage is TRBV7-2 and J usage is TRBJ2-5; either TRBD1 or TRBD2 may fit D (5 bases each). The end of the DNA fits TRBJ2-7 better, so the J call may be wrong. Germline V lookup: CDR1 SGHTA, CDR2 FQGNSA. The CDR3 is 14 residues long. This CDR3 reads CASSSWDGRYEQYF. Here the CDR3 DNA reads TGTGCCAGCAGCTCGTGGGACGGCCGCTACGAGCAGTACTTC.

V and J are TRBV7-9 and TRBJ2-5, with TRBD1 matching over 7 bases. The CDR3 is 15 residues long. The ends lost 5 bases at V and 2 bases at J; junction bases unmatched: 8. Germline V gene data show CDR1 as SEHNR and CDR2 as FQNEAQ (reference sequence). In DNA, the CDR3 is TGTGCCAGCAGCGTGGGACAGACCGAACAAGAGACCCAGTACTTC. This sequence encodes CASSVGQTEQETQYF.

CDR3 in amino acids: CASSLYRDMNTEAFF. The DNA for the CDR3 is TGTGCCAGCAGCCTATACCGGGACATGAACACTGAAGCTTTCTTT. The genes are TRBV12-3 or TRBV12-4 and TRBJ1-1; the D gene is possibly TRBD1 (6 bases). This CDR3 comprises 15 residues. V was shortened by 6 bases and J by 0 bases, with 14 bases between the two germline ends.

This clonotype was recorded a few times. The J gene is TRBJ2-7, the V gene TRBV20-1, with a possible D match to TRBD2 (5 bases). The V end lost 4 bases, the J end lost 3 bases, and 22 bases lay between the germline ends. The V gene's germline CDR1 is DFQATT and CDR2 SNEGSKA (reference sequence). CDR3 length: 16 residues. The CDR3 here is CSATDTGVPNNYEQYF. The CDR3 DNA sequence: TGCAGTGCTACAGATACCGGGGTCCCTAATAACTACGAGCAGTACTTC.

This clonotype turned up a few times. V is TRBV3-1 and J is TRBJ1-1, with D perhaps matching TRBD1 (5 bases). Per the germline V gene, CDR1 is LGHDT and CDR2 is YNNKEL (reference sequence). This CDR3 has 14 amino acids. V dropped 1 base and J dropped 6 bases, with 12 bases sitting between them. In DNA, the CDR3 is TGTGCCAGCAGCCAAGTAGGGGTAGACCCTGAAGCTTTCTTT. Its translation: CASSQVGVDPEAFF.

The chain uses TRBV7-3 and TRBJ1-2; a weak D match, TRBD1 (6 bases). In germline, CDR1 is SGHTA, CDR2 FQGTGA. V gave up 2 bases and J gave up 7 bases, with 11 bases separating them. The CDR3 is made up of 13 amino acids. The CDR3 sequence: CASSLFRGAGYTF. CDR3 nucleotide sequence: TGTGCCAGCAGCTTATTCAGGGGAGCTGGCTACACCTTC.

There are a few counts of this clonotype. The J gene is TRBJ2-1, the V gene TRBV7-2, with 9 bases identical to TRBD2. With V trimmed by 6 bases and J by 3 bases, 3 bases remained unmatched. This CDR3 has 14 amino acids. Per germline, CDR1 SGHTA and CDR2 FQGNSA. The chain's CDR3 is CASRAGGGYNEQFF. As DNA, the CDR3 is TGTGCCAGCAGAGCGGGAGGAGGCTACAATGAGCAGTTCTTC.

The chain uses TRBV7-6 and TRBJ2-4; tentative D call: TRBD2 (7 bases). V dropped 3 bases and J dropped 1 base, with 13 bases sitting between them. Germline-derived CDR1 and CDR2 are SGHVS and FNYEAQ. The length of the CDR3 is 16 residues. CDR3 bases: TGTGCCAGCAGCTTCGGTGGGGGGGCTGCCAAAAACATTCAGTACTTC. It translates to CASSFGGGAAKNIQYF.

The chain employs TRBV6-6 and TRBJ2-5; perhaps TRBD2 as D (6 bases). V lost 2 bases and J lost 4, with 14 bases in between. This CDR3 has 15 amino acids. CDR1 MNHNY and CDR2 SVGAGI come from the germline V gene (reference sequence). The CDR3 coding sequence is TGTGCCAGCAGTTACGGGTCGGGAGTAGGAGAGACCCAGTACTTC. This sequence encodes CASSYGSGVGETQYF.

J is TRBJ2-5 and V is TRBV2; D uncertain. The CDR3 is made up of 13 amino acids. V was cut by 6 bases and J by 11 bases, with 19 bases left in between. Germline V gene data show CDR1 as SNHLY and CDR2 as FYNNEI. CDR3 DNA: TGTGCCAGCAGGCCCCGTTCGGCTAATGAGCAGTACTTC. Its protein is CASRPRSANEQYF.

V and J are TRBV4-1 and TRBJ2-3; D remains ambiguous. Trimming shortened V by 0 bases and J by 2 bases, and 6 bases separated the two germline ends. Germline lookup yields CDR1 MGHRA and CDR2 YSYEKL. The CDR3 extends over 14 amino acids. In DNA form, the CDR3 reads TGCGCCAGCAGCCAAGACAACCCCACAGATACGCAGTATTTT. This encodes CASSQDNPTDTQYF.

Only a few counts were recorded for this clonotype. V and J are TRBV5-1 and TRBJ2-7; TRBD1 aligns across 8 bases. The V gene's germline CDR1 is SGHRS and CDR2 YFSETQ. The junction had 10 bases not matched to a gene; V was cut back by 3 bases and J by 2 bases. The CDR3 loop spans 16 amino acids. The CDR3 here is CASSSEQGGPTYEQYF. DNA of the CDR3: TGCGCCAGCAGCTCCGAACAGGGGGGCCCTACCTACGAGCAGTACTTC.

This clonotype was found a few times. This rearrangement joins TRBV4-1 to TRBJ2-7, with 11 positions matching TRBD1. This CDR3 contains 19 residues. The V segment lost 2 bases and the J segment 0 bases; nucleotides outside the gene matches: 12. The germline gives CDR1 MGHRA, CDR2 YSYEKL. CDR3: CASSQQVPGQGVDSYEQYF. In DNA, the CDR3 is TGCGCCAGCAGCCAACAAGTCCCGGGACAGGGGGTTGACTCCTACGAGCAGTACTTC.

The chain is built from TRBV10-1 and TRBJ2-7; D is uncertain. The J call is uncertain, as TRBJ2-5 better fits the DNA end. From germline, CDR1 is WNHNN and CDR2 SYGVQD (reference sequence). This CDR3 has 13 amino acids. The CDR3 is CASSEAVRETQYF. CDR3 DNA: TGCGCCAGCAGTGAGGCAGTTCGTGAGACCCAGTACTTC.